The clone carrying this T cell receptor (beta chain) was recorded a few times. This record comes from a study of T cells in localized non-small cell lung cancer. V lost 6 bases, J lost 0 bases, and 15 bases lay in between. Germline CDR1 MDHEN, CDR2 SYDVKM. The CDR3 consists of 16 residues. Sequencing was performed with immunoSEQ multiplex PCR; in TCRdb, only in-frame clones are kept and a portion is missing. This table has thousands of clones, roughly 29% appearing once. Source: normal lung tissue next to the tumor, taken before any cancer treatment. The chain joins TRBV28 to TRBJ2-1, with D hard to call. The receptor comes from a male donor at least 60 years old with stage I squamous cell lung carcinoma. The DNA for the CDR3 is TGTGCCAGCAGCCCCCCTGGACGGACCTCCTACAATGAGCAGTTCTTC. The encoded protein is CASSPPGRTSYNEQFF. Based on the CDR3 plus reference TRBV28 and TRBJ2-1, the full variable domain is DVKVTQSSRYLVKRTGEKVFLECVQDMDHENMFWYRQDPGLGLRLIYFSYDVKMKEKGDIPEGYSVSREKKERFSLILESASTNQTSMYLCASSPPGRTSYNEQFFGPGTRLTVL.